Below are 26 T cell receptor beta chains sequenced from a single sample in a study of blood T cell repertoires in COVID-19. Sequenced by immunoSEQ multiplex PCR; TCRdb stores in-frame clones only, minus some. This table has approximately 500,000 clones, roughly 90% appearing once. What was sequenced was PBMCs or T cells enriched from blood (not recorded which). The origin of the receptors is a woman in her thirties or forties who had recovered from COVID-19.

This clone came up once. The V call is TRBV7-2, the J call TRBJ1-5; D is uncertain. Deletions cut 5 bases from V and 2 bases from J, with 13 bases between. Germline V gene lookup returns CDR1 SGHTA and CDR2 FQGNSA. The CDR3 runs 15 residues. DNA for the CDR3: TGTGCCAGCAGCCCCGGTCGTTTGGGCAATCAGCCCCAGCATTTT. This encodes CASSPGRLGNQPQHF.

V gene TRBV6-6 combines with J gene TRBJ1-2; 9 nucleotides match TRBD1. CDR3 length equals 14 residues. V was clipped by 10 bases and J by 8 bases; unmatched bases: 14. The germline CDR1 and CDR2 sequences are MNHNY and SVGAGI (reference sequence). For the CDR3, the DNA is TGTGCCACCACGCTCGAACAGGGGGCGGGAGGCTACACCTTC. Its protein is CATTLEQGAGGYTF.

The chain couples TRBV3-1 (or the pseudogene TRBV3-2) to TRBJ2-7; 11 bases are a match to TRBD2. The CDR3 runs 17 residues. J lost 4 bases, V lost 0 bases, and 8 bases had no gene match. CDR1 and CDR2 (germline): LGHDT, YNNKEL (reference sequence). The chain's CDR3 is CASSQDQGLAEGYEQYF. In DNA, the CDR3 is TGTGCCAGCAGCCAAGATCAGGGACTAGCGGAGGGATACGAGCAGTACTTC.

CDR3 loop: CATSTGTVGNTIYF. CDR3 coding DNA: TGCGCCACCTCAACCGGGACAGTTGGAAACACCATATATTTT. The chain employs TRBV5-1 and TRBJ1-3, with 7 bases lining up with TRBD1. V was pared by 9 bases and J by 3 bases, with 9 bases of the junction left unmatched. This CDR3 is built from 14 residues. Germline assignment: CDR1 SGHRS and CDR2 YFSETQ. Full variable domain (remainder filled in from reference TRBV5-1 and TRBJ1-3): KAGVTQTPRYLIKTRGQQVTLSCSPISGHRSVSWYQQTPGQGLQFLFEYFSETQRNKGNFPGRFSGRQFSNSRSEMNVSTLELGDSALYLCATSTGTVGNTIYFGEGSWLTVV.

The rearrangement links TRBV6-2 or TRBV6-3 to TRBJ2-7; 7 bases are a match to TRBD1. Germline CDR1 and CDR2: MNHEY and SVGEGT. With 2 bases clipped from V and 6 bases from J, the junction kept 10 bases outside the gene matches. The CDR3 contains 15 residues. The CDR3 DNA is TGTGCCAGCAGTTACGAGAGGGGGCAGATGGGCGAGCAGTACTTC. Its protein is CASSYERGQMGEQYF.

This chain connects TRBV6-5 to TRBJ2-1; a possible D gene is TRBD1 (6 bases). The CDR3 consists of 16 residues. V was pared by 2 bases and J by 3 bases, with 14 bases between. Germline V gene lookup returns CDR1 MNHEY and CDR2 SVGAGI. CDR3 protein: CASSYRGQFSYNEQFF. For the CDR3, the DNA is TGTGCCAGCAGTTACCGAGGACAGTTTAGCTACAATGAGCAGTTCTTC.

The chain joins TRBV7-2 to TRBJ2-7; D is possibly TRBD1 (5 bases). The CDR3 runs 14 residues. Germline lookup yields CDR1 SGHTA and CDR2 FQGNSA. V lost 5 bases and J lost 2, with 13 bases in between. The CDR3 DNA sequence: TGTGCCAGCAGCACAAGGACACAGACCTACGAGCAGTACTTC. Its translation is CASSTRTQTYEQYF.

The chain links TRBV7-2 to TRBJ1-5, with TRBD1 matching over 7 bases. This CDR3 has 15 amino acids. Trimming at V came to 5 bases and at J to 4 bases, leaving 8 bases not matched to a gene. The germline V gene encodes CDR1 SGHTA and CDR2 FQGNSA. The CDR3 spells CASSLTGMGNQPQHF. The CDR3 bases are TGTGCCAGCAGCCTGACAGGGATGGGTAATCAGCCCCAGCATTTT.

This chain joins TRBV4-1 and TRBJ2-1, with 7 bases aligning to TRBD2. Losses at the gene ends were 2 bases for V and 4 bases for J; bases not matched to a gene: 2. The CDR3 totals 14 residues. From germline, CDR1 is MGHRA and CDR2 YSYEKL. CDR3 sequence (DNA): TGCGCCAGCAGCCAAAGACTAGCTTACAATGAGCAGTTCTTC. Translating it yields CASSQRLAYNEQFF.

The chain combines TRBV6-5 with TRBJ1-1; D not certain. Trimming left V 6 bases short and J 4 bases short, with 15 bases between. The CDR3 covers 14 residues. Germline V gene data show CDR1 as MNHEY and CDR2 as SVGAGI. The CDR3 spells CASRPDSWGTEAFF. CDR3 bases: TGTGCCAGCAGACCGGACTCCTGGGGCACTGAAGCTTTCTTT.

The CDR3 nucleotides are TGCGCCAGCAGTGAGTCTGGGACTAGGTGGGGGGAAGATACGCAGTATTTT. Translation: CASSESGTRWGEDTQYF. The chain joins TRBV10-1 to TRBJ2-3; 8 positions match TRBD2. The V gene's germline CDR1 is WNHNN and CDR2 SYGVQD (reference sequence). The trim removed 0 bases at V and 5 bases at J, leaving 10 bases unmatched. This CDR3 is built from 17 residues.

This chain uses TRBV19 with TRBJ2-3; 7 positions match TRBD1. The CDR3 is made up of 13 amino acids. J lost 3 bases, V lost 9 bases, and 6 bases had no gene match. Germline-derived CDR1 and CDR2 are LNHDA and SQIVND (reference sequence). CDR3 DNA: TGTGCCAGCACCCCGGGACAGACAGATACGCAGTATTTT. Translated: CASTPGQTDTQYF.

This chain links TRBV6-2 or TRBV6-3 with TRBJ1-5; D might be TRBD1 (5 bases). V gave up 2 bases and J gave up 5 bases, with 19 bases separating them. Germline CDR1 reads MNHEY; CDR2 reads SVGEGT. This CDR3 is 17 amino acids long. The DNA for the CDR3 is TGTGCCAGCAGTTACCCCGACGGGCAGGGCTTTGATCAGCCCCAGCATTTT. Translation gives CASSYPDGQGFDQPQHF.

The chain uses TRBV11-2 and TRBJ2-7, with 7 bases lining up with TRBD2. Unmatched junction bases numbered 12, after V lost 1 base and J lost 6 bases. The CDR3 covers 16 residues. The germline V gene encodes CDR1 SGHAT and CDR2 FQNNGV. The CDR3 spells CASSLVPGGSNLEQYF. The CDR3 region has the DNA TGTGCCAGCAGCTTAGTTCCCGGCGGGAGTAACCTCGAGCAGTACTTC.

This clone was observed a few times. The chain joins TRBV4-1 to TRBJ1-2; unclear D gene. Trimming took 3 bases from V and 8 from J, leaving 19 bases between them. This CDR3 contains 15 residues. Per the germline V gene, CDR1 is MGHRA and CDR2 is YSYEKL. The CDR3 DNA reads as TGCGCCAGCAGCCAGTCAGAGGCGGGAAGGATAGGCTACACCTTC. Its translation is CASSQSEAGRIGYTF.

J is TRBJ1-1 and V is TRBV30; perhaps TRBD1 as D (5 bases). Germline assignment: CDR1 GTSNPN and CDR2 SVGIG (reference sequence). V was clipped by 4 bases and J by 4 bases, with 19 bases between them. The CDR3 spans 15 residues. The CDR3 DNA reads TGTGCCTGGAATACTAAACAGGAGCTCGGCACTGAAGCTTTCTTT. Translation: CAWNTKQELGTEAFF.

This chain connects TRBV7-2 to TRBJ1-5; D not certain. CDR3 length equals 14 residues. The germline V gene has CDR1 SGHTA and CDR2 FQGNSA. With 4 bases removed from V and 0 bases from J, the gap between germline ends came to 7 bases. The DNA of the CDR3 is TGTGCCAGCAGCTACAGATATAGCAATCAGCCCCAGCATTTT. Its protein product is CASSYRYSNQPQHF.

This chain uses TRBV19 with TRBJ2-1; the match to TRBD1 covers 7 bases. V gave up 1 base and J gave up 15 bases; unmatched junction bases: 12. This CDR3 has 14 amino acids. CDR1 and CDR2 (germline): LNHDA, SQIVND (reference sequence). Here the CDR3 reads CASSIGTDRDSWFF. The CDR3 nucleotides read TGTGCCAGTAGTATAGGGACGGACCGGGACAGTTGGTTCTTC.

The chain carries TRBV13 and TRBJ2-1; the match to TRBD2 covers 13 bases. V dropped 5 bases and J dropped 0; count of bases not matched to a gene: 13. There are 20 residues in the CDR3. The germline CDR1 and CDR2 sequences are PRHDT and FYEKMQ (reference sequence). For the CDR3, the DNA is TGTGCCAGCAGCCGATTGAAGGGGACTAGCGGGGTGAGCTCCTACAATGAGCAGTTCTTC. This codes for CASSRLKGTSGVSSYNEQFF.

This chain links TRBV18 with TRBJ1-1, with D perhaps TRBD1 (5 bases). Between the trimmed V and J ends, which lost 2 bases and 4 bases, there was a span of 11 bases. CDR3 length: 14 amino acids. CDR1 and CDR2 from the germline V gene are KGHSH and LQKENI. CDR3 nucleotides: TGTGCCAGCTCACCAAATCAGGGTGGCACTGAAGCTTTCTTT. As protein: CASSPNQGGTEAFF.

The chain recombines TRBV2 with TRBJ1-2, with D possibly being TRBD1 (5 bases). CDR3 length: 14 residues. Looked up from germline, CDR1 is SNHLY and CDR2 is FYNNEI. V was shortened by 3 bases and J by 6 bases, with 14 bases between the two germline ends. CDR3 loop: CASSDWPGMNGYTF. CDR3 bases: TGTGCCAGCAGTGATTGGCCAGGGATGAATGGCTACACCTTC.

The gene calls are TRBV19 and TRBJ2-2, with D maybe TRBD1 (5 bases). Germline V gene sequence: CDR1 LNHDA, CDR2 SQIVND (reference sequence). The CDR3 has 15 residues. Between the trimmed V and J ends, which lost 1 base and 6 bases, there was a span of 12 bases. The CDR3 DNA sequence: TGTGCCAGTAGTATAGGTGGGGCAGTCGCCGGGGAGCTGTTTTTT. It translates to CASSIGGAVAGELFF.

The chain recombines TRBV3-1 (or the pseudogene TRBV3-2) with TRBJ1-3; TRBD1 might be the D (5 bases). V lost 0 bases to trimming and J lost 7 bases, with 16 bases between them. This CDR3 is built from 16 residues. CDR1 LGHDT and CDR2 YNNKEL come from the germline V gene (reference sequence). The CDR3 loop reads CASSQDQSTWGNTIYF. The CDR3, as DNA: TGTGCCAGCAGCCAAGATCAGTCGACTTGGGGCAACACCATATATTTT.

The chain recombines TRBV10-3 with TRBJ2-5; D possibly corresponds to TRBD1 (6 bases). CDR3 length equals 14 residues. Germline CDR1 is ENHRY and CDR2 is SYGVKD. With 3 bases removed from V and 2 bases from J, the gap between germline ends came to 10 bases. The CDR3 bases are TGTGCCATCAGTGAAGGACAGACGCAAGAGACCCAGTACTTC. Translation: CAISEGQTQETQYF.

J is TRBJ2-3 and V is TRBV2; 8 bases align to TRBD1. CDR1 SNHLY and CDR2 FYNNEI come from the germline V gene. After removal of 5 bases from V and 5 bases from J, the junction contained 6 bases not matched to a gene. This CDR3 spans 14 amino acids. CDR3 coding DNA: TGTGCCAGCAGTACAACAGGGGGTGGAGATACGCAGTATTTT. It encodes CASSTTGGGDTQYF.

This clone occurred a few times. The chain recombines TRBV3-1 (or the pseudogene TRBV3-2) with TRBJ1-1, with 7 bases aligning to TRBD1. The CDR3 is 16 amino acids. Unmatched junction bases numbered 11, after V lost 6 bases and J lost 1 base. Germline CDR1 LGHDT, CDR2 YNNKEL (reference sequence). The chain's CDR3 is CASSLYRTGRNTEAFF. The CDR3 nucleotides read TGTGCCAGCAGTCTTTACCGGACAGGCAGGAACACTGAAGCTTTCTTT.